This entry lists 32 T cell receptor beta chains sequenced from one sample in a study of cytomegalovirus exposure and HLA in healthy donors. The PCR used 60 Vbeta and 13 Jbeta primers. Assay used: immunoSEQ multiplex PCR; TCRdb lists only in-frame clones, some missing. Seen here are approximately 300,000 clones, 80% observed once, and the top ten hold about 0.3%. Sequencing was done on a sample of PBMCs. These receptors all come from a girl aged 2 to 9 in good health and CMV-seronegative.

V usage is TRBV10-2 and J usage is TRBJ1-2; 11 bases align to TRBD1. This CDR3 is built from 17 residues. Germline loops: CDR1 WSHSY, CDR2 SAAADI. The ends lost 1 base at V and 7 bases at J; junction bases unmatched: 11. CDR3 DNA sequence: TGCGCCAGCAGTGAGTACAGGACAGGGGGCGCTGAGTTTGGCTACACCTTC. It encodes CASSEYRTGGAEFGYTF.

This clone was detected only a few times. The V and J genes are TRBV5-4 and TRBJ2-7; possibly TRBD2 for D (5 bases). Trimming removed 3 bases from V and 4 bases from J, with 11 bases in between. In germline, CDR1 is SGHNT, CDR2 YYREEE (reference sequence). There are 13 residues in the CDR3. DNA of the CDR3: TGTGCCAGCAGCTCCCACGAGGGTTACGAGCAGTACTTC. Translation: CASSSHEGYEQYF. Full variable domain (missing parts from reference TRBV5-4 and TRBJ2-7): ETGVTQSPTHLIKTRGQQVTLRCSSQSGHNTVSWYQQALGQGPQFIFQYYREEENGRGNFPPRFSGLQFPNYSSELNVNALELDDSALYLCASSSHEGYEQYFGPGTRLTVT.

The gene calls are TRBV7-9 and TRBJ1-6; 7 bases fit TRBD1. Germline CDR1 and CDR2: SEHNR and FQNEAQ (reference sequence). The CDR3 is made up of 13 amino acids. V trimming: 3 bases; J trimming: 8 bases; junction bases outside the gene matches: 1. In DNA, the CDR3 is TGTGCCAGCAGCTTCGGACAGGATTCACCCCTCCACTTT. Protein: CASSFGQDSPLHF.

The chain links TRBV7-9 to TRBJ2-3; the D gene is possibly TRBD2 (5 bases). Germline V gene lookup returns CDR1 SEHNR and CDR2 FQNEAQ (reference sequence). The length of the CDR3 is 15 residues. The ends were cut back, 2 bases at V and 3 bases at J, with 12 bases in the middle. CDR3 sequence reads: CASSLPGVGTDTQYF. As DNA, the CDR3 is TGTGCCAGCAGCTTACCCGGGGTGGGTACAGATACGCAGTATTTT.

This chain links TRBV10-3 with TRBJ2-7; 9 bases fit TRBD2. Germline CDR1 and CDR2: ENHRY and SYGVKD. Trimming cost V 6 bases and J 2 bases; bases outside gene matches: 11. This CDR3 has 16 amino acids. The CDR3 region is CAIRGGGAGIPYEQYF. The CDR3 coding sequence is TGTGCCATCAGGGGCGGGGGGGCAGGGATCCCCTACGAGCAGTACTTC.

This clone was seen just once. The chain combines TRBV19 with TRBJ1-3, with no clear D. The V end lost 7 bases, the J end lost 5 bases, and 6 bases lay between the germline ends. The CDR3 sequence is 11 residues long. CDR1 LNHDA and CDR2 SQIVND come from the germline V gene (reference sequence). The CDR3 DNA reads TGTGCCAGTACCCATCGAAACACCATATATTTT. Amino acids: CASTHRNTIYF.

A remark on this clone: The same CDR3 also results from other DNA sequences found in this sample. The rearrangement links TRBV28 to TRBJ2-3, with TRBD2 matching over 8 bases. Trimming cost V 2 bases and J 3 bases; bases outside gene matches: 4. This CDR3 contains 15 residues. Germline values: CDR1 MDHEN, CDR2 SYDVKM. CDR3 coding DNA: TGTGCCAGCAGTTTACTCGCGGGGGGTACAGATACGCAGTATTTT. Encoded protein: CASSLLAGGTDTQYF.

This chain connects TRBV6-1 to TRBJ1-2; maybe TRBD1 (6 bases). Germline lookup yields CDR1 MNHNS and CDR2 SASEGT. Between the trimmed V and J ends, which lost 4 bases and 4 bases, there was a span of 25 bases. The CDR3 is 18 amino acids. The CDR3 loop reads CASSGWGPFHRVIYGYTF. The CDR3 DNA follows: TGTGCCAGCAGTGGGTGGGGTCCCTTTCACAGGGTTATCTATGGCTACACCTTC.

Only a few counts were recorded for this clone. The chain uses TRBV28 and TRBJ2-4, with a possible D match to TRBD2 (5 bases). V was cut by 7 bases and J by 0 bases, with 13 bases left in between. The CDR3 has 15 residues. Germline lookup yields CDR1 MDHEN and CDR2 SYDVKM. The CDR3 sequence: CASNKEDLAKNIQYF. The CDR3 DNA sequence: TGTGCCAGCAACAAGGAGGATTTAGCCAAAAACATTCAGTACTTC.

The gene calls are TRBV27 and TRBJ1-1; 8 bases are shared with TRBD1. Trimming cost V 5 bases and J 0 bases; bases outside gene matches: 5. The length of the CDR3 is 15 residues. Germline-derived CDR1 and CDR2 are MNHEY and SMNVEV (reference sequence). Here the CDR3 reads CASSPGQGMNTEAFF. CDR3 bases: TGTGCCAGCAGTCCCGGACAGGGTATGAACACTGAAGCTTTCTTT.

The V gene is TRBV1, the J gene TRBJ2-7; the table's D call, TRBD2, was not checked against the DNA. TRBV1 is a documented pseudogene. The CDR3 length is 15 residues. CDR3 DNA sequence: TGCACCAGCTGGCCCCGAGCGGGGCCCCCCTACGAGCAGTACTTC. Encoded protein: CTSWPRAGPPYEQYF.

The chain uses TRBV10-1 and TRBJ1-6; D perhaps matches TRBD1 (6 bases). The CDR3 has 16 amino acids. In germline, CDR1 is WNHNN, CDR2 SYGVQD (reference sequence). V lost 7 bases and J lost 0, with 13 bases in between. As DNA, the CDR3 is TGCGCCAGCAAAGGGCAGGGGAGCTCCTATAATTCACCCCTCCACTTT. Protein: CASKGQGSSYNSPLHF.

The V gene is TRBV9, the J gene TRBJ2-2; TRBD2 is a possible D gene (7 bases). Trimming shortened V by 0 bases and J by 1 base, and 10 bases separated the two germline ends. The CDR3 is 16 residues long. The germline CDR1 and CDR2 sequences are SGDLS and YYNGEE. The CDR3 nucleotides read TGTGCCAGCAGCGTAGGGGGGGGCTTGAACACCGGGGAGCTGTTTTTT. Translated: CASSVGGGLNTGELFF.

V usage is TRBV5-6 and J usage is TRBJ2-2; a weak D match, TRBD1 (6 bases). The CDR3 is 14 amino acids. V dropped 9 bases and J dropped 5 bases, with 17 bases sitting between them. Germline V gene lookup returns CDR1 SGHDT and CDR2 YYEEEE. The DNA of the CDR3 is TGTGCCACCCAAAGACAGGTTGTTACCGGGGAGCTGTTTTTT. As protein: CATQRQVVTGELFF.

The rearrangement joins TRBV27 to TRBJ2-3; 8 nucleotides align to TRBD2. The CDR3 is made up of 15 amino acids. V was pared by 5 bases and J by 3 bases, with 7 bases of the junction left unmatched. The germline gives CDR1 MNHEY, CDR2 SMNVEV (reference sequence). This chain's CDR3 is CASSPAGVRTDTQYF. The DNA of the CDR3 is TGTGCCAGCAGTCCAGCGGGAGTTCGTACAGATACGCAGTATTTT.

This chain links TRBV27 with TRBJ2-5; TRBD2 agrees at 9 bases. V lost 2 bases and J lost 1; bases outside the gene matches: 5. CDR1 is MNHEY, CDR2 SMNVEV, per germline (reference sequence). This CDR3 is built from 16 residues. This CDR3 reads CASSLRGSGSQETQYF. CDR3 DNA sequence: TGTGCCAGCAGTTTACGAGGTAGCGGGAGCCAAGAGACCCAGTACTTC.

The rearrangement joins TRBV19 to TRBJ2-7; 11 bases line up with TRBD1. Germline loops: CDR1 LNHDA, CDR2 SQIVND (reference sequence). With 4 bases clipped from V and 2 bases from J, the junction kept 7 bases outside the gene matches. This CDR3 has 16 residues. CDR3 in amino acids: CASSTPDRGLPYEQYF. CDR3 in DNA: TGTGCCAGTAGTACTCCGGACAGGGGGCTACCCTACGAGCAGTACTTC.

The chain recombines TRBV5-1 with TRBJ2-7; 12 nucleotides line up with TRBD2. The CDR3 totals 17 residues. V gave up 0 bases and J gave up 2 bases; unmatched junction bases: 6. From germline, CDR1 is SGHRS and CDR2 YFSETQ. CDR3 in DNA: TGCGCCAGCAGCTTGGGACTAGCGGGAGTTGGGGCCTACGAGCAGTACTTC. Protein sequence: CASSLGLAGVGAYEQYF.

V gene TRBV30 combines with J gene TRBJ2-7; D may be TRBD1 (6 bases). Per the germline V gene, CDR1 is GTSNPN and CDR2 is SVGIG (reference sequence). CDR3 size: 13 residues. V was shortened by 2 bases and J by 3 bases, with 11 bases between the two germline ends. The CDR3 is CAWSNPGVYEQYF. Here the CDR3 DNA reads TGTGCCTGGAGTAACCCAGGGGTCTACGAGCAGTACTTC. The complete variable domain, with remaining parts taken from reference TRBV30 and TRBJ2-7, reads SQTIHQWPATLVQPVGSPLSLECTVEGTSNPNLYWYRQAAGRGLQLLFYSVGIGQISSEVPQNLSASRPQDRQFILSSKKLLLSDSGFYLCAWSNPGVYEQYFGPGTRLTVT.

This clone was seen once. The chain is built from TRBV2 and TRBJ1-2, with 9 bases matching TRBD1. This CDR3 is 13 amino acids long. CDR1 and CDR2 (germline): SNHLY, FYNNEI. J gave up 8 bases and V 7 bases, and 8 bases lay outside the gene matches. The CDR3 region is CASIQQGAGGYTF. Written as DNA, the CDR3 is TGTGCCAGCATTCAACAGGGGGCGGGCGGCTACACCTTC.

This chain links TRBV9 with TRBJ1-5; 7 nucleotides align to TRBD1. The trim removed 3 bases at V and 5 bases at J, leaving 8 bases unmatched. CDR3 length equals 15 residues. Germline V gene sequence: CDR1 SGDLS, CDR2 YYNGEE. CDR3 DNA sequence: TGTGCCAGCAGCGAGACAGGGACGGGGGATCAGCCCCAGCATTTT. Translating it yields CASSETGTGDQPQHF.

CDR3 nucleotides: TGCGCCAGCAGCCAAATGGGCGGGGGGGTCGGGAATGAGCAGTTCTTC. Translated: CASSQMGGGVGNEQFF. The V gene is TRBV4-1, the J gene TRBJ2-1, with TRBD2 matching over 9 bases. Germline V gene lookup returns CDR1 MGHRA and CDR2 YSYEKL. The CDR3 contains 16 residues. V lost 2 bases to trimming and J lost 7 bases; unmatched junction nucleotides: 9.

The table lists this clone with a few counts. J is TRBJ2-3 and V is TRBV15; tentative D call: TRBD2 (5 bases). V was shortened by 5 bases and J by 11 bases, with 14 bases between the two germline ends. Germline V lookup: CDR1 LNHNV, CDR2 YYDKDF (reference sequence). CDR3 length equals 12 residues. CDR3 in DNA: TGTGCCACCAGCCTACCGAGCGGCGGGCAGTATTTT. This codes for CATSLPSGGQYF.

V and J are TRBV7-3 and TRBJ2-2; possible D gene TRBD1, 5 bases. The CDR3 consists of 13 residues. V lost 4 bases to trimming and J lost 5 bases, with 8 bases between them. Germline V lookup: CDR1 SGHTA, CDR2 FQGTGA. CDR3: CASSSTVTGELFF. The CDR3 bases are TGTGCCAGCAGCTCGACAGTTACCGGGGAGCTGTTTTTT.

This chain connects TRBV27 to TRBJ2-7; D ambiguous. This CDR3 has 14 residues. Trimming took off 4 bases at V and 0 bases at J, with 10 bases between the two ends. In germline, CDR1 is MNHEY, CDR2 SMNVEV (reference sequence). This CDR3 reads CASSYAGYSYEQYF. The CDR3, as DNA: TGTGCCAGCAGTTATGCAGGATACTCCTACGAGCAGTACTTC.

This clone was detected once. As DNA, the CDR3 is TGTGCCAGCAGCCAAAGCCGGGACAGGGCCGACACCGGGGAGCTGTTTTTT. This encodes CASSQSRDRADTGELFF. V gene TRBV7-3 combines with J gene TRBJ2-2, with 9 positions matching TRBD1. Trimming at V came to 5 bases and at J to 3 bases, leaving 10 bases not matched to a gene. The CDR3 is made up of 17 amino acids. CDR1 and CDR2 from the germline V gene are SGHTA and FQGTGA.

The chain has TRBV5-1 and TRBJ2-7; 13 bases match TRBD2. The germline gives CDR1 SGHRS, CDR2 YFSETQ. The CDR3 totals 15 residues. V was clipped by 4 bases and J by 3 bases; unmatched bases: 4. In DNA, the CDR3 is TGCGCCAGCAGCGAGGGACTAGCGGGATTCTACGAGCAGTACTTC. Translating it yields CASSEGLAGFYEQYF.

The V call is TRBV7-3, the J call TRBJ1-1, with 9 nucleotides matching TRBD1. Germline V gene sequence: CDR1 SGHTA, CDR2 FQGTGA. The CDR3 loop spans 14 amino acids. With V trimmed by 3 bases and J by 3 bases, 2 bases remained unmatched. The CDR3 nucleotides read TGTGCCAGCAGCTTCACAGGGGGCGACACTGAAGCTTTCTTT. Its translation is CASSFTGGDTEAFF.

The V gene is TRBV11-2, the J gene TRBJ2-3; 9 nucleotides align to TRBD2. CDR1 and CDR2 (germline): SGHAT, FQNNGV. CDR3 length equals 17 residues. Trimming removed 1 base from V and 6 bases from J; junction bases left unmatched: 11. The CDR3 DNA is TGTGCCAGCAGCTTAGTTGGGACTAGCCAGGAAGCGGATACGCAGTATTTT. This gives the protein CASSLVGTSQEADTQYF.

As DNA, the CDR3 is TGTGCCAGCAAAGCGGGAGGAGGTTACGAGCAGTACTTC. This translates into CASKAGGGYEQYF. The chain is built from TRBV27 and TRBJ2-7; 9 positions match TRBD2. The CDR3 length is 13 residues. Germline V gene lookup returns CDR1 MNHEY and CDR2 SMNVEV (reference sequence). V gave up 7 bases and J gave up 4 bases; unmatched junction bases: 5.

The gene calls are TRBV7-9 and TRBJ1-1; possibly TRBD1 for D (6 bases). Trimming left V 5 bases short and J 7 bases short, with 11 bases between. This CDR3 is built from 12 residues. Germline V gene lookup returns CDR1 SEHNR and CDR2 FQNEAQ (reference sequence). The chain's CDR3 is CASSLRTVEAFF. CDR3 nucleotide sequence: TGTGCCAGCAGCCTCCGGACAGTTGAAGCTTTCTTT.

This clone occurred a few times. V gene TRBV19 combines with J gene TRBJ2-4; the D gene is possibly TRBD1 (6 bases). CDR1 is LNHDA, CDR2 SQIVND, per germline (reference sequence). This CDR3 comprises 17 residues. Trimming removed 3 bases at V and 5 bases at J, with 20 bases between. CDR3 sequence (DNA): TGTGCCAGTAGTATCATGGTGTCCAGGGGTTTCGAAAACATTCAGTACTTC. Its protein is CASSIMVSRGFENIQYF.